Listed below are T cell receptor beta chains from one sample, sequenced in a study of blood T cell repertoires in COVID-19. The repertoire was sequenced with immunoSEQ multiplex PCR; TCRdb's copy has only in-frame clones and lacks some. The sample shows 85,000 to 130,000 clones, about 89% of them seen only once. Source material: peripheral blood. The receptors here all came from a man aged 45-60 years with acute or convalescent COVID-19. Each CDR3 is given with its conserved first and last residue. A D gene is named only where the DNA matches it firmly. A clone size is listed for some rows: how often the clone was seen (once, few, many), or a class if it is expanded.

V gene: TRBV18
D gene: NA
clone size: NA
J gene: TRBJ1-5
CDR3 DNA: TGTGCCAGCTCACAGGGGCGGCTAGGTCAGCCCCAGCATTTT
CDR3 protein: CASSQGRLGQPQHF

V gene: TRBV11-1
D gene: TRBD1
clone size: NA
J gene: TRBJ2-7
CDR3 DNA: TGTGCCAGCAGCTTAGGACAGGGTGGCGTAAACGAGCAGTACTTC
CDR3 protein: CASSLGQGGVNEQYF

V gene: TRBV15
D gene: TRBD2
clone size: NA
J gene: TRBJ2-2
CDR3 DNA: TGTGCCACCACACTAGCGGGAGGAAGTACCGGGGAGCTGTTTTTT
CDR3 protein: CATTLAGGSTGELFF

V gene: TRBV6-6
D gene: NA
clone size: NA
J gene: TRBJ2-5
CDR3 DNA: TGTGCCAGCAGTTACGTCAGACAGCAAGAGACCCAGTACTTC
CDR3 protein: CASSYVRQQETQYF

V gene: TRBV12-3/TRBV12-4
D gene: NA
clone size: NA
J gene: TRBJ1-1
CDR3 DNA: TGTGCCAGCAGTTTCGGGGTCCATGAAGCTTTCTTT
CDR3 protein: CASSFGVHEAFF

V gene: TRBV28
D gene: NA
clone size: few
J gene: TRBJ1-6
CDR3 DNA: TGTGCCAGGGGGCTCCTCGGTAATTCACCCCTCCACTTT
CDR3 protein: CARGLLGNSPLHF

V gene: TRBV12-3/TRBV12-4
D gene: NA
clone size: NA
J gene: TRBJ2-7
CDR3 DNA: TGTGCCAGCAGTTATAGCTACGAGCAGTACTTC
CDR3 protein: CASSYSYEQYF

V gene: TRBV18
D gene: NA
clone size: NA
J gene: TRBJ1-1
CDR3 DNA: TGTGCCAGCTCGGCAGGGATGAACACTGAAGCTTTCTTT
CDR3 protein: CASSAGMNTEAFF

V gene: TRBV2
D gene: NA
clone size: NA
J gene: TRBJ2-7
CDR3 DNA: TGTGCCAGCTCCCCCACCAGAAGGGGCTACGAGCAGTACTTC
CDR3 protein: CASSPTRRGYEQYF

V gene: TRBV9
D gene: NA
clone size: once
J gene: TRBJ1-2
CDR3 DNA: TGTGCCAGCAATCCCTCGGGTGGCTACACCTTC
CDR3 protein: CASNPSGGYTF

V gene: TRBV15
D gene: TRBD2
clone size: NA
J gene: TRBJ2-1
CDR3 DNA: TGTGCCACCAGCAGAGGACTAGCGGGAGGGTACAATGAGCAGTTCTTC
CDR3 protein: CATSRGLAGGYNEQFF

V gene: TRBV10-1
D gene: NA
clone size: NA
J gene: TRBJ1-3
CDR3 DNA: TGCGCCAGCAGTGAGGGACAAATTCTCTCTGGAAACACCATATATTTT
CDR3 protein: CASSEGQILSGNTIYF

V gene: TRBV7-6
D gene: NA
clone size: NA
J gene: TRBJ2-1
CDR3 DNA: TGTGCCAGCAGCTTAGCCCCTATCAATGAGCAGTTCTTC
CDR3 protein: CASSLAPINEQFF

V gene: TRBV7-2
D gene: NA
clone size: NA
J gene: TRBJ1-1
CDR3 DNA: TGTGCCAGCAGCCGCGGGAGGGCGAACACTGAAGCTTTCTTT
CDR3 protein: CASSRGRANTEAFF

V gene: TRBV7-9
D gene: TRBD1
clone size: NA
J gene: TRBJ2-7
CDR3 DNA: TGTGCCAGCAGCTTCGGTTTTGGGACAGAAGACGAGCAGTACTTC
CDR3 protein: CASSFGFGTEDEQYF